Listed below are T cell receptor beta chains from one sample, sequenced in a study of blood T cell repertoires in COVID-19. This table comes from immunoSEQ multiplex PCR, and its TCRdb copy is limited to in-frame clones, with some not included. Of under 300,000 clones listed, more than 70% are singletons. Sequenced sample: peripheral blood. The origin of the receptors is a man aged 80 or over with acute or convalescent COVID-19. CDR3s leave out the opening cysteine and the closing phenylalanine or tryptophan. The listing skips clone size in some rows; elsewhere it reads once, few, many or a size class.

J	V	size	CDR3
TRBJ2-7	TRBV5-1	NA	ASSLVLTGSYEQY
TRBJ2-1	TRBV11-2	NA	ASSSHSGSYNEQF
TRBJ1-1	TRBV27	once	ASSFRQGTEAF
TRBJ2-1	TRBV5-1	few	ASSSSGRVYNEQF
TRBJ2-5	TRBV5-4	NA	ASSLAASGGAQETQY
TRBJ2-2	TRBV4-2	NA	ASSQDMTGVLWELF
TRBJ1-2	TRBV28	NA	AIWGRDGYT
TRBJ2-7	TRBV29-1	NA	SVRGSYEQY
TRBJ1-5	TRBV28	NA	ASRKTGSQPQH
TRBJ2-3	TRBV28	NA	ASSLLAGGADTQY
TRBJ2-6	TRBV7-9	NA	ASSQPGQGTGANVLT
TRBJ1-4	TRBV6-6	NA	ASSTGQIGEKLF
TRBJ2-7	TRBV7-7	NA	ASSLGDSPAYEQY
TRBJ2-3	TRBV2	NA	ASSGDSGGGKAQY
TRBJ2-5	TRBV28	NA	ASSSGLVVTQY
TRBJ2-2	TRBV9	NA	ASSPTGGLGAGELF
TRBJ2-1	TRBV27	NA	ASMGRGIADYNEQF
TRBJ2-5	TRBV4-1	NA	ASSHGLAGGHGQETQY
TRBJ2-5	TRBV24-1	NA	ATSAGGLAVETQY
TRBJ1-2	TRBV9	NA	ASSVEGQANYGYT
TRBJ1-4	TRBV19	NA	ASSMAISGMKYYGEKLF
TRBJ1-4	TRBV27	NA	ASRDPGRDKEKLF
TRBJ1-2	TRBV18	NA	ASSPKTGDDGYT
TRBJ2-3	TRBV9	few	ASSTGTRGGDTQY
TRBJ1-3	TRBV19	NA	ASSTYPRQGESGNTIY
TRBJ2-7	TRBV5-1	once	ASSLGLAGVNEQY
TRBJ1-2	TRBV18	NA	ASSPEADGKYGYT
TRBJ1-1	TRBV20-1	NA	SASYRQGVEAF
TRBJ2-7	TRBV24-1	NA	ATSDSGTSNYEQY
TRBJ2-7	TRBV6-2/TRBV6-3	NA	ASSYSGAVY
TRBJ2-1	TRBV7-6	NA	ASSLGTGAHRQF
TRBJ2-7	TRBV6-5	once	ASRLTRWGYEQY